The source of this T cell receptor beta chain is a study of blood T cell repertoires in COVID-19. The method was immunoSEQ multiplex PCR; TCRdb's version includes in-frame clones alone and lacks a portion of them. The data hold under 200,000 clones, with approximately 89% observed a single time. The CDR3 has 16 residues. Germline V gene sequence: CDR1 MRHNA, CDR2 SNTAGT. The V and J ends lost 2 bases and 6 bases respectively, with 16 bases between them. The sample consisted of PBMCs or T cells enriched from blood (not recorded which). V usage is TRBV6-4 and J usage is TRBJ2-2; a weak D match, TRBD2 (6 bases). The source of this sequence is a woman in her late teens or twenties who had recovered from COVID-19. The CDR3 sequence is CASSDKSGDAAGELFF. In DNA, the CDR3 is TGTGCCAGCAGTGACAAGTCGGGGGATGCGGCCGGGGAGCTGTTTTTT.